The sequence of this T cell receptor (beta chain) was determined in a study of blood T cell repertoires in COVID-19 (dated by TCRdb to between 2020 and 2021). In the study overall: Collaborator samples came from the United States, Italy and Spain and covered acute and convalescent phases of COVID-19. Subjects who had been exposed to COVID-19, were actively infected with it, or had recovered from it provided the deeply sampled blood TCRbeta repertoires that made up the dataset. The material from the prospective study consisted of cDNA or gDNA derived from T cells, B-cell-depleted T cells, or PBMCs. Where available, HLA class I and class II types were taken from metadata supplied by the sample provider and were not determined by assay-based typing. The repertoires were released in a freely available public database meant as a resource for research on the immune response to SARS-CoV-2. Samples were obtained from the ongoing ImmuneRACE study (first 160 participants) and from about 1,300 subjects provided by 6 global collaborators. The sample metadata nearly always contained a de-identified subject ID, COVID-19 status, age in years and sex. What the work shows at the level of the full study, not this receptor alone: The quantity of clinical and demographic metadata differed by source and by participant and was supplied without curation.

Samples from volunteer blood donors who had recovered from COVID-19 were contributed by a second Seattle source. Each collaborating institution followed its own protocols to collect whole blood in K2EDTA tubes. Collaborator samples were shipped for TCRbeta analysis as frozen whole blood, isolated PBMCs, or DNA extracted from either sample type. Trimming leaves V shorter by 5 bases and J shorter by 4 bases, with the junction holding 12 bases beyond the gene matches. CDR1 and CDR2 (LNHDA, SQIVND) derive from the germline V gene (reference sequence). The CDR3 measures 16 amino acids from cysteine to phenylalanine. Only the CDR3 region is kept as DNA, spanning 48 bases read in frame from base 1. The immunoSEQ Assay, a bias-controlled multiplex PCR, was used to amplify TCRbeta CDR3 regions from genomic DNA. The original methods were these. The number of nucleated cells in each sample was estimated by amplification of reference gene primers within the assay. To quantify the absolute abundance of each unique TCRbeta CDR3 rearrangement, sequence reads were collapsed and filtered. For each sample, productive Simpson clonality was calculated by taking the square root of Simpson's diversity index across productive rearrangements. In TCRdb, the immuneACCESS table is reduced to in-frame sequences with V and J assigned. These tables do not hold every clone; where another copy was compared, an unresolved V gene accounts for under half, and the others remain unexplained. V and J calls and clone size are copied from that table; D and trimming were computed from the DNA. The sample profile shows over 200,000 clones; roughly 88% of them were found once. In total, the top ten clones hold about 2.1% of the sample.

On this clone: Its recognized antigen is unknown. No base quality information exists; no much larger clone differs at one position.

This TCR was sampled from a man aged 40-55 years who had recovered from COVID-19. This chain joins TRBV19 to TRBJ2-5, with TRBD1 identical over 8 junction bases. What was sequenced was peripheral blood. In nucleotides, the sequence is TGTGCCAGTAGTCCCGAAGACAGGGGATGGCGAGAGACCCAGTACTTC. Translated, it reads CASSPEDRGWRETQYF.